These 9 T cell receptor beta chains were sequenced from one sample in a study of cytomegalovirus exposure and HLA in healthy donors. The primer mix had 60 Vbeta and 13 Jbeta primers. Assay: immunoSEQ multiplex PCR; the TCRdb copy retains only in-frame clones and omits some. The table shows over 95,000 clones, with 70% to 80% occurring only once. The sample taken for sequencing was PBMCs. The source of these receptors is a female donor in good health and CMV-seronegative.

The rearrangement uses TRBV7-9 and TRBJ1-1, with 7 bases that match TRBD1. The CDR3 is 14 residues long. CDR1 is SEHNR and CDR2 is FQNEAQ in the germline V gene (reference sequence). V trimming: 4 bases; J trimming: 3 bases; junction bases outside the gene matches: 5. CDR3 sequence reads: CASSSTGEDTEAFF. In DNA, the CDR3 is TGTGCCAGCAGCTCCACAGGGGAGGACACTGAAGCTTTCTTT.

The rearrangement joins TRBV19 to TRBJ1-2; D is ambiguous. V was cut by 5 bases and J by 0 bases, with 13 bases left in between. The CDR3 length is 15 residues. The germline CDR1 and CDR2 sequences are LNHDA and SQIVND (reference sequence). CDR3 in DNA: TGTGCCAGTAGTTATAAACAGAGAGCTAACTATGGCTACACCTTC. Translated: CASSYKQRANYGYTF.

The V call is TRBV6-1, the J call TRBJ1-1; D unclear. The CDR3 is 14 residues long. V was shortened by 1 base and J by 1 base, with 7 bases between the two germline ends. CDR1 and CDR2 from the germline V gene are MNHNS and SASEGT. The CDR3 sequence: CASSEVWQNTEAFF. As DNA, the CDR3 is TGTGCCAGCAGTGAAGTTTGGCAGAACACTGAAGCTTTCTTT.

The count of this clone is one. The rearrangement links TRBV27 to TRBJ2-6, with unresolved D. This CDR3 is built from 17 residues. V was clipped by 5 bases and J by 0 bases, with 14 bases between them. Germline CDR1 reads MNHEY; CDR2 reads SMNVEV (reference sequence). CDR3 residues: CASSPLRGPSGANVLTF. In nucleotides, the CDR3 is TGTGCCAGCAGTCCCCTTCGAGGCCCCTCTGGGGCCAACGTCCTGACTTTC.

V is TRBV10-3 and J is TRBJ1-3; D ambiguous. V lost 0 bases and J 0 bases, leaving 9 bases between the germline ends. The CDR3 runs 16 residues. Per the germline V gene, CDR1 is ENHRY and CDR2 is SYGVKD. CDR3 sequence: CAISESELFSGNTIYF. CDR3 DNA: TGTGCCATCAGTGAGTCGGAGCTCTTCTCTGGAAACACCATATATTTT.

The gene calls are TRBV6-5 and TRBJ2-7, with TRBD2 as a possible D gene (6 bases). Germline V gene lookup returns CDR1 MNHEY and CDR2 SVGAGI. V was clipped by 4 bases and J by 5 bases, with 18 bases between them. The CDR3 runs to 15 residues. CDR3 in DNA: TGTGCCAGCAGTTCTCCTAGCGAGCTTGGGAACGAGCAGTACTTC. It translates to CASSSPSELGNEQYF.

V is TRBV18 and J is TRBJ1-3; D is unclear. CDR3 length: 15 amino acids. CDR1 is KGHSH and CDR2 is LQKENI in the germline V gene. V lost 0 bases, J lost 7 bases, and 13 bases lay in between. The CDR3 DNA reads TGTGCCAGCTCACCACCCCGGGATCTTTATAACACCATATATTTT. It yields the protein CASSPPRDLYNTIYF.

This clone has just a few counts. The chain combines TRBV25-1 with TRBJ1-1; D possibly corresponds to TRBD1 (5 bases). V gave up 5 bases and J gave up 0 bases, with 19 bases separating them. CDR1 is MGHDK and CDR2 is SYGVNS in the germline V gene. The CDR3 has 17 residues. The CDR3 DNA sequence: TGTGCCAGCAGTCCCTGGGGGGGAGACAGAATGAACACTGAAGCTTTCTTT. It translates to CASSPWGGDRMNTEAFF.

The gene calls are TRBV7-2 and TRBJ2-5, with a weak D call TRBD1 (6 bases). The J call may be wrong; the DNA end is better matched by TRBJ2-7. This CDR3 contains 14 residues. Per germline, CDR1 SGHTA and CDR2 FQGNSA. The CDR3 DNA is TGTGCCAGCAGCTCCCCGGACAGAACCTACGAGCAGTACTTC. It yields the protein CASSSPDRTYEQYF.